This TCR beta chain was found in a study of early T cells in non-severe SARS-CoV-2 infection. Turning to the study itself: Sequenced material consisted of bulk RNA (from unsorted whole blood), and chains were unpaired. Findings and limits, study-wide: Clonotype matching in VDJdb favored anti-spike CD8 responses and did not capture private and CD4 specificities.

This clonotype was detected only a few times. Its target is unknown. V was cut by 3 bases and J by 8 bases, with 16 bases left in between. The CDR3 runs 14 residues. Germline values: CDR1 MGHRA, CDR2 YSYEKL. Researchers attached unique molecular identifiers to individual cDNA molecules. TCRdb analysed the 5' RACE reads with MiXCR anew, one entry per CDR3 protein. The sample carries some 57,000 distinct CDR3 sequences, about 13% recorded once. This chain connects TRBV4-1 to TRBJ1-2; D unclear. The TCR comes from an adult who was a healthcare worker with PCR-confirmed SARS-CoV-2 infection or an uninfected control (not recorded which). The sequenced material came from whole blood. Here the CDR3 DNA reads TGCGCCAGCAGCCAGGTCCCCGGGGATCAGGGCTACACCTTC. Protein sequence: CASSQVPGDQGYTF.